This T cell receptor (beta chain) derives from a study of blood T cell repertoires in COVID-19 (TCRdb year 2020). Some background on the complete study: The collaborator samples originated in the United States, Italy and Spain and spanned the acute and convalescent phases of COVID-19. Sample metadata almost always included a de-identified subject ID, COVID-19 status, age in years and sex. Where available, HLA class I and class II types were obtained from metadata supplied by the sample provider rather than from assay-based typing. A freely available public database, intended as a resource for researchers studying the immune response to SARS-CoV-2, is where the repertoires were released. The samples were drawn from the first 160 participants of the ongoing ImmuneRACE study and from some 1,300 subjects provided by 6 global collaborators. Subjects who had been exposed to COVID-19, were actively infected with it, or had recovered from it provided the deeply sampled blood TCRbeta repertoires that made up the dataset. The material from the prospective study consisted of cDNA or gDNA derived from T cells, B-cell-depleted T cells, or PBMCs.

Enrolling through a virtual design, the prospective study's participants ranged in age from about 18 to 100 years and lived across more than 20 United States geographic areas. In the prospective study, participants were assigned to cohorts based on the clinical history participants reported in a screening survey and a study questionnaire. Exposed participants were defined as having been in contact with someone with a PCR-confirmed or clinician-diagnosed COVID-19 case within 2 weeks of study entry. Each participant in the prospective study had whole blood, serum and a nasopharyngeal or oropharyngeal swab collected by mobile phlebotomists. Over a roughly 2-month period, participants in the prospective study had the option of providing additional blood draws and questionnaires. Before DNA extraction, blood samples from the prospective study were shipped at room temperature or frozen. General conclusions and limits of the study: Clinical and demographic metadata were provided uncurated, with the amount varying by source and participant.

The germline V gene yields MGHDK for CDR1 and SYGVNS for CDR2. The CDR3 holds 13 amino acids from the cysteine to the phenylalanine. Only CDR3 DNA remains: 39 bases, in frame from the first base. Deletion took 7 bases off V and 0 bases off J, with a span of 7 bases between the germline ends. Comment on this clone: The specificity of this receptor is unknown. Per-base quality was not reported, and no clone a single base away is much larger than it. Distinct nucleotide sequences in the sample also encode this CDR3.

TCRbeta CDR3 regions were amplified from genomic DNA by means of the immunoSEQ Assay, a bias-controlled multiplex PCR. In the original analysis: The number of nucleated cells in each sample was estimated from the amplification of reference gene primers within the assay. To quantify the absolute abundance of each unique TCRbeta CDR3 rearrangement, sequence reads were collapsed and filtered. For each sample, productive Simpson clonality was calculated by taking the square root of Simpson's diversity index across productive rearrangements. Entries here come from immuneACCESS through TCRdb and include only in-frame sequences with V and J called. Some clones fail to appear in such tables; in the studies checked, an unresolved V gene covers under half of the shortfall, and the cause of the remainder is unknown. That table is the source of V, J and clone size, and D and trimming were worked out from the DNA. This sample holds more than 150,000 clones; 80% were observed only once. The biggest ten clones account for over 13% of the sample.

The V and J genes are TRBV25-1 and TRBJ2-1, and perhaps TRBD1 as D gene, on 6 matching bases. The TCR sequence derives from a man in his sixties who had been exposed to COVID-19. The sample was PBMCs or T cells enriched from blood (not recorded which). The DNA is as follows: TGTGCCAGCAAGGACAGCTCCTACAATGAGCAGTTCTTC. It encodes CASKDSSYNEQFF.